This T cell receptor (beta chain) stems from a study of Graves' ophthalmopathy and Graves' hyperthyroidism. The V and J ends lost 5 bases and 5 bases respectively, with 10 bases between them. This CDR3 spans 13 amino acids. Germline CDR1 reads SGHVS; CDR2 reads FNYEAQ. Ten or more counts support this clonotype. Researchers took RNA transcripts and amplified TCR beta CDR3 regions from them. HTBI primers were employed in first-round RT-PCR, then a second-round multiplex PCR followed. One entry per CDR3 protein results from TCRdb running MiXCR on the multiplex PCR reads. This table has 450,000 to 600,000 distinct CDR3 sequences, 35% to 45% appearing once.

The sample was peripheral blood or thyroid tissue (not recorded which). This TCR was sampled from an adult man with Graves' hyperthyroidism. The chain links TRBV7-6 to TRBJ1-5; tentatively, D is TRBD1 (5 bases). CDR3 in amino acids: CASSKDRYQPQHF. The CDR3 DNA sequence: TGTGCCAGCAGCAAAGACAGATATCAGCCCCAGCATTTT.